The T cell receptor (beta chain) under discussion was sequenced for a study of blood T cell repertoires in COVID-19. Study-level information: Sites in the United States, Italy and Spain provided acute and convalescent COVID-19 samples. PBMCs, B-cell-depleted T cells, or T cells were the source of the cDNA or gDNA that made up the material.

J gave up 4 bases and V 7 bases, and 8 bases lay outside the gene matches. There are 14 residues in the CDR3. Germline loops: CDR1 SGHTA, CDR2 FQGNSA. The sample holds one count of this clone. As processed by the authors: It was from reference gene primer amplification that nucleated cell counts were estimated. Profiled with immunoSEQ multiplex PCR; TCRdb holds only in-frame clones, not every one. That table supplies the V and J calls and clone size; D and trimming were determined from the DNA. Among 200,000 to 300,000 clones listed, 86% were seen once. This clonotype was obtained from a young man with active or convalescent COVID-19. The sequenced sample was peripheral blood. This sequence joins TRBV7-2 and TRBJ2-5; TRBD1 matches at 8 bases. CDR3 residues: CASNSPTGGETQYF. CDR3 DNA sequence: TGTGCCAGCAACTCACCAACAGGGGGAGAGACCCAGTACTTC.